This T cell receptor beta chain originates from a study of CD8 T cells in ankylosing spondylitis. Study conclusions and caveats: Reactive arthritis synovial fluid and blood previously showed some of these motif variants. According to the report, clones linked to the disease were significantly enriched in matched synovial fluid samples taken from ankylosing spondylitis patients.

Unmatched junction bases numbered 2, after V lost 1 base and J lost 10 bases. This CDR3 is 13 amino acids long. TCRdb called the 5' RACE reads again in MiXCR, with one record for every CDR3 protein. Of about 250,000 distinct CDR3 sequences detected, 30% to 35% appear once; the ten largest clones hold about 4.2%. Remarks on this clonotype: Its antigen remains unknown.

V and J are TRBV12-3 or TRBV12-4 and TRBJ2-1; 9 bases agree with TRBD1. The material sequenced was blood, either unsorted or a sorted T cell fraction (not recorded which). This receptor was identified in a male donor with ankylosing spondylitis or in good health (not recorded which). The CDR3 bases are TGTGCCAGCAGTTTAGGGACAGGGGTCGAGCAGTTCTTC. Residues: CASSLGTGVEQFF.